One and the same sample provided the 9 T cell receptor beta chains below, sequenced in a study of monozygotic twins with cystic fibrosis. TCRdb keeps only in-frame clones here, not all; method: immunoSEQ multiplex PCR. Among about 20,000 clones listed, about 90% were seen once. The sample consisted of blood. The source of these receptors is a girl between 2 and 10 years old with cystic fibrosis.

This sequence joins TRBV5-4 and TRBJ2-7; 9 bases line up with TRBD2. CDR3 length: 15 amino acids. With V trimmed by 6 bases and J by 2 bases, 9 bases remained unmatched. Germline-derived CDR1 and CDR2 are SGHNT and YYREEE (reference sequence). The CDR3 protein is CASTDSGRSPYEQYF. The CDR3 DNA sequence: TGTGCCAGCACCGATAGCGGGAGAAGTCCCTACGAGCAGTACTTC.

V gene TRBV4-3 combines with J gene TRBJ2-3; TRBD2 matches at 7 bases. The CDR3 loop spans 15 amino acids. Trimming cost V 4 bases and J 5 bases; bases outside gene matches: 9. CDR1 and CDR2 from the germline V gene are LGHNA and YSLEER. The CDR3 loop is CASSPRAGALDTQYF. Written as DNA, the CDR3 is TGCGCCAGCAGCCCCCGGGCGGGAGCTTTAGATACGCAGTATTTT.

This clone came up a few times. The chain has TRBV7-9 and TRBJ2-2, with D hard to call. V was shortened by 0 bases and J by 7 bases, with 0 bases between the two germline ends. Germline lookup yields CDR1 SEHNR and CDR2 FQNEAQ (reference sequence). The CDR3 is 11 amino acids. The CDR3 nucleotides read TGTGCCAGCAGCTTAGCCGGGGAGCTGTTTTTT. Residues: CASSLAGELFF. Full variable domain (rest looked up from reference TRBV7-9 and TRBJ2-2): DTGVSQNPRHKITKRGQNVTFRCDPISEHNRLYWYRQTLGQGPEFLTYFQNEAQLEKSRLLSDRFSAERPKGSFSTLEIQRTEQGDSAMYLCASSLAGELFFGEGSRLTVL.

The rearrangement links TRBV7-3 to TRBJ2-1; unclear D gene. Germline values: CDR1 SGHTA, CDR2 FQGTGA. CDR3 length: 13 amino acids. Trimming removed 1 base from V and 6 bases from J, with 7 bases in between. The CDR3 protein is CASSLSGSNEQFF. The CDR3 nucleotides are TGTGCCAGCAGCTTAAGTGGCTCCAATGAGCAGTTCTTC. The full variable domain, in which reference TRBV7-3 and TRBJ2-1 provide the parts outside the CDR3, is GAGVSQTPSNKVTEKGKYVELRCDPISGHTALYWYRQSLGQGPEFLIYFQGTGAADDSGLPNDRFFAVRPEGSVSTLKIQRTERGDSAVYLCASSLSGSNEQFFGPGTRLTVL.

V is TRBV27 and J is TRBJ1-5, with unresolved D. Germline CDR1 and CDR2: MNHEY and SMNVEV (reference sequence). Deletions cut 6 bases from V and 2 bases from J, with 14 bases between. The CDR3 has 15 residues. The CDR3 DNA follows: TGTGCCAGCAGCTTGGAGGGAGTAGGCAATCAGCCCCAGCATTTT. Protein: CASSLEGVGNQPQHF.

The sample holds one count of this clone. The chain joins TRBV5-6 to TRBJ2-5, with D possibly TRBD2 on 6 matching bases. CDR1 is SGHDT and CDR2 is YYEEEE in the germline V gene. Trimming cost V 4 bases and J 0 bases, with 13 bases left between them. The CDR3 totals 15 residues. CDR3 bases: TGTGCCAGCAGCCCGGGACTTTCGAACCAAGAGACCCAGTACTTC. Its protein product is CASSPGLSNQETQYF. The full variable domain, completed using reference TRBV5-6 and TRBJ2-5, is DAGVTQSPTHLIKTRGQQVTLRCSPKSGHDTVSWYQQALGQGPQFIFQYYEEEERQRGNFPDRFSGHQFPNYSSELNVNALLLGDSALYLCASSPGLSNQETQYFGPGTRLLVL.

The rearrangement joins TRBV27 to TRBJ2-1; 7 bases are shared with TRBD1. The V gene's germline CDR1 is MNHEY and CDR2 SMNVEV (reference sequence). CDR3 length equals 13 residues. V gave up 11 bases and J gave up 8 bases; unmatched junction bases: 12. The CDR3 region is CAVRRHRGDEQFF. In nucleotides, the CDR3 is TGTGCCGTGCGTAGGCACAGGGGTGATGAGCAGTTCTTC.

The V gene is TRBV28, the J gene TRBJ2-2, with unresolved D. Germline V gives CDR1 MDHEN, CDR2 SYDVKM. This CDR3 is 12 amino acids long. CDR3 sequence (DNA): TGTGCTACTCACAGCGACACCGGGGAGCTGTTTTTT. Its translation is CATHSDTGELFF.

The chain uses TRBV6-1 and TRBJ2-7; 13 nucleotides match TRBD2. Germline CDR1 MNHNS, CDR2 SASEGT. The CDR3 spans 15 residues. V gave up 4 bases and J gave up 6 bases; unmatched junction bases: 6. The CDR3 spells CASSGRTSGSSEQYF. The CDR3 DNA follows: TGTGCCAGCAGTGGGAGGACTAGCGGGAGCTCCGAGCAGTACTTC.